This TCR beta chain was observed in a study of vaccination effects on CD4 cells after COVID-19. Germline V gene sequence: CDR1 SGHDT, CDR2 YYEEEE. CDR3 length: 17 residues. Losses at the gene ends were 4 bases for V and 2 bases for J; bases not matched to a gene: 9. TCRdb's table, derived via immunoSEQ multiplex PCR, lists solely in-frame clones and lacks some. The data hold around 68,000 clones, with 80% observed a single time. This clone appeared a single time. Its antigen remains unknown. Sequencing in the ViraFEST assay came after antigen-specific CD4+ T cells had been expanded with viral peptide pools, which were used to stimulate PBMC. Culture lasted 10 days before CD4+ T cell isolation. Nucleocapsid antibody tests were negative, and the vaccine recipients had no prior SARS-CoV-2 infection. IL-2 medium supplanted half the medium on days 3 and 7.

The clonotype comes from a human donor who received a COVID-19 vaccine. The V gene is TRBV5-6, the J gene TRBJ2-3; TRBD2 aligns across 11 bases. The sample consisted of CD4+ T cells from PBMCs cultured with SARS-CoV-2 spike peptides, taken before COVID-19 vaccination. The CDR3 coding sequence is TGTGCCAGCAGCCAGCTTGCGACTAGCGGGGCCACAGATACGCAGTATTTT. Encoded protein: CASSQLATSGATDTQYF.